This TCR beta chain stems from a study of blood T cell repertoires in COVID-19. In the study overall: Sources were T cells, B-cell-depleted T cells, or PBMCs; the material itself was cDNA or gDNA.

The germline V gene encodes CDR1 LNHDA and CDR2 SQIVND (reference sequence). The CDR3 has 15 residues. Trimming removed 7 bases at V and 9 bases at J, with 19 bases between. Under the authors' procedure: Amplifying reference gene primers gave estimates of nucleated cell counts. Some clones are missing from TCRdb's copy, which holds only in-frame ones; the method was immunoSEQ multiplex PCR. V, J and clone size derive from that table, while D and trimming were established from the DNA sequence. Of over 100,000 clones in the sample, roughly 84% were seen once. The study drew participants aged roughly 18 to 95 years from some 24 US areas.

This TCR was sampled from a woman under 40 who had recovered from COVID-19. Input material: PBMCs or T cells enriched from blood (not recorded which). The V call is TRBV19, the J call TRBJ1-6, with D possibly being TRBD1 (6 bases). CDR3 region: CASNPDRRSPSPLHF. The CDR3 DNA reads TGTGCCAGTAACCCCGACAGGCGTTCTCCTTCACCCCTCCACTTT.